These 7 T cell receptor beta chains share one sample of origin, sequenced in a study of shared clonotypes between healthy human individuals. TCRdb keeps only in-frame clones here, not all; method: immunoSEQ multiplex PCR. Of 170,000 or so clones detected, 60% to 75% appear once; the ten largest clones hold around 9.3%. What was sequenced was memory CD4+ T cells sorted from blood. Documented subset: CD45RA-negative fraction. These receptors all stem from a man under 40 in good health.

The rearrangement joins TRBV7-9 to TRBJ1-5; possible D gene TRBD1, 6 bases. V shed 3 bases and J shed 5 bases, with 8 bases lying between them. This CDR3 spans 13 amino acids. The V gene's germline CDR1 is SEHNR and CDR2 FQNEAQ (reference sequence). CDR3 bases: TGTGCCAGCAGCTTGGGGGCCGATCAGCCCCAGCATTTT. Translated, it gives CASSLGADQPQHF.

V and J are TRBV7-8 and TRBJ2-7, with 8 bases aligning to TRBD1. In germline, CDR1 is SGHVS, CDR2 FQNEAQ. The V and J ends lost 5 bases and 4 bases, in that order; junction bases with no gene match: 10. This CDR3 comprises 15 residues. The CDR3 is CASSPMGQAGYEQYF. DNA of the CDR3: TGTGCCAGCAGCCCAATGGGACAGGCGGGATACGAGCAGTACTTC.

This clone was observed a handful of times. The chain links TRBV5-1 to TRBJ1-2, with D possibly TRBD1 on 6 matching bases. The CDR3 length is 16 residues. With 1 base removed from V and 4 bases from J, the gap between germline ends came to 17 bases. Germline values: CDR1 SGHRS, CDR2 YFSETQ. This chain's CDR3 is CASSLSGRGSSYGYTF. The DNA of the CDR3 is TGCGCCAGCAGCTTGAGTGGCAGGGGATCGAGCTATGGCTACACCTTC.

The gene calls are TRBV28 and TRBJ2-1; TRBD2 matches at 8 bases. V dropped 2 bases and J dropped 11; count of bases not matched to a gene: 8. The CDR3 is made up of 14 amino acids. Germline lookup yields CDR1 MDHEN and CDR2 SYDVKM. The CDR3 DNA follows: TGTGCCAGCAGTTTACCGGGAGGGCCAAATAAGCAGTTCTTC. Translated, it gives CASSLPGGPNKQFF.

The rearrangement links TRBV28 to TRBJ1-4; no firm D call. This CDR3 contains 13 residues. Germline CDR1 reads MDHEN; CDR2 reads SYDVKM. V was clipped by 2 bases and J by 1 base, with 2 bases between them. CDR3 amino acids: CASSLITNEKLFF. The CDR3 coding sequence is TGTGCCAGCAGTTTAATAACTAATGAAAAACTGTTTTTT.

The chain links TRBV2 to TRBJ1-3; tentatively, D is TRBD1 (5 bases). The CDR3 loop spans 14 amino acids. V lost 7 bases and J 2 bases, leaving 12 bases between the germline ends. Germline V CDR1 and CDR2: SNHLY, FYNNEI. The CDR3: CASTTDRAGNTIYF. The DNA for the CDR3 is TGTGCCAGCACTACTGACAGAGCTGGAAACACCATATATTTT.

The V call is TRBV18, the J call TRBJ2-7; TRBD2 agrees at 7 bases. Per germline, CDR1 KGHSH and CDR2 LQKENI. The CDR3 contains 17 residues. V was clipped by 1 base and J by 6 bases; unmatched bases: 15. CDR3 region: CASSPRYDVGGSSEQYF. As DNA, the CDR3 is TGTGCCAGCTCACCACGGTACGATGTTGGCGGGAGTTCCGAGCAGTACTTC.